This T cell receptor beta chain is drawn from a study of blood T cell repertoires in COVID-19. Study-wide context: Spain, Italy and the United States supplied samples that represented acute and convalescent COVID-19.

Clones were read by immunoSEQ multiplex PCR, and TCRdb kept only the in-frame ones, dropping some. The sample consists of over 70,000 clones, around 87% of them appearing once. The CDR3 contains 16 residues. Germline loops: CDR1 SGDLS, CDR2 YYNGEE. The ends were cut back, 0 bases at V and 6 bases at J, with 15 bases in the middle. Sequenced material: peripheral blood. The chain has TRBV9 and TRBJ2-2, with unresolved D. This TCR derives from a human donor in a cohort sampled during active COVID-19. DNA of the CDR3: TGTGCCAGCAGCGTAGAAGGTTGGAGACCACCCGGGGAGCTGTTTTTT. It translates to CASSVEGWRPPGELFF.